The TCR beta chain described here comes from a study of OX40 agonist ivuxolimab in advanced cancers. TCRdb's copy holds only in-frame clones and misses some; the assay was immunoSEQ multiplex PCR. The table includes 20,000 to 30,000 clones, 83% detected once. In the case of this clone: A read error may produce the germline difference seen at one junction end.

The V gene's germline CDR1 is SGHVS and CDR2 FNYEAQ. This CDR3 spans 15 amino acids. Sequencing used CD4+ or CD8+ T cells sorted from blood, obtained in a trial of the OX40 agonist ivuxolimab. The sequence derives from an adult with an advanced solid tumor such as melanoma, head and neck, liver or kidney cancer. This chain connects TRBV7-6 to TRBJ2-3; TRBD2 aligns across 12 bases. Here the CDR3 reads CASSLAGGPTDTQYF. As DNA, the CDR3 is TGTGCCAGCAGCCTAGCGGGGGGGCCCACAGATACGCAGTATTTT.